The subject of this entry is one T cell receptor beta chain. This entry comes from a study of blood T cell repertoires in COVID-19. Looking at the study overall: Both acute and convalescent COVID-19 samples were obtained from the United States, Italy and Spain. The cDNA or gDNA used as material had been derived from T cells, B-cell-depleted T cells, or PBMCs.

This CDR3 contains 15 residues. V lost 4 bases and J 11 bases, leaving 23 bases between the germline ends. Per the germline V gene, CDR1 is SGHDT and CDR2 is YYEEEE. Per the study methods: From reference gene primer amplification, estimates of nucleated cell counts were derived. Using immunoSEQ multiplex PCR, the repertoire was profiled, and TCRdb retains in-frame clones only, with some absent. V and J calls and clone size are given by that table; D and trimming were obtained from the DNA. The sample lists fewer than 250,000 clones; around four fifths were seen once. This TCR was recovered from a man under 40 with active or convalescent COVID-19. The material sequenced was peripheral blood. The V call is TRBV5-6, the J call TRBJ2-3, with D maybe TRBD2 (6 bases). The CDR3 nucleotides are TGTGCCAGCAGCCCGGGATTACGGCGCGGGACGGGGCAGTATTTT. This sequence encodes CASSPGLRRGTGQYF.